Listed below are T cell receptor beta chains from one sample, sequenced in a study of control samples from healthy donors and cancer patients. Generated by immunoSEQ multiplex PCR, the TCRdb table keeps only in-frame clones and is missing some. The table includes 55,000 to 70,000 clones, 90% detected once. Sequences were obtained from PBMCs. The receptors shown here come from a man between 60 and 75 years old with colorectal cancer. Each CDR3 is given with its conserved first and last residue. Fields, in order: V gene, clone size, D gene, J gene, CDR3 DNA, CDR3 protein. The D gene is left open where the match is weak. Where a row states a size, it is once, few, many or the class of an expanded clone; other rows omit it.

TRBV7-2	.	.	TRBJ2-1	TGTGCCAGCAGCTTTTCCCAGGTTCAGTTCTTC	CASSFSQVQFF
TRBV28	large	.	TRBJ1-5	TGTGCCAGCAGTTGGCGGGGTAGGGCCCAGCATTTT	CASSWRGRAQHF
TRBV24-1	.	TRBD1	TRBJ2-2	TGTGCCACCAGTGCACAGACAGGGGAGTCGGGGGAGCTGTTTTTT	CATSAQTGESGELFF
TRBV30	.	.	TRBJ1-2	TGTGCCTGGAGTTCCCGATTAGTTGGCTACACCTTC	CAWSSRLVGYTF
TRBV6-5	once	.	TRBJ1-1	TGTGCCCACGCGGCCGGGACAATGAACACTGAAGCTTTCTTT	CAHAAGTMNTEAFF
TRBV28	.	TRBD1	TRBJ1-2	TGTGCCAGCAGTTTATGGGACAGGCGAGCTAACTATGGCTACACCTTC	CASSLWDRRANYGYTF
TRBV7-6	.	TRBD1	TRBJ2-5	TGTGCCAGCAGCCCGGACAGGGGGCGTCGAGAGACCCAGTACTTC	CASSPDRGRRETQYF
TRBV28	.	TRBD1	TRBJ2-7	TGTGCCAGCAGCCGGGACAGGGTTGTCCAGTACTTC	CASSRDRVVQYF
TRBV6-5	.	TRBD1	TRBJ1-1	TGTGCCAGCAGCGGGGGACAGCGAAACACTGAAGCTTTCTTT	CASSGGQRNTEAFF
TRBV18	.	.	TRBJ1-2	TGTGCCAGCTCACCATCAGACAACTATGGCTACACCTTC	CASSPSDNYGYTF
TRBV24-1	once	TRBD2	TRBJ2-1	TGTGCCACCAGTGATTTGCGCTCGGCTAGCGGGGGATACAATGAGCAGTTCTTC	CATSDLRSASGGYNEQFF
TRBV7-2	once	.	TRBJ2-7	TGTGCCAGCAGCTTAGTAGGGACGGCCAGCTCCTACGAGCAGTACTTC	CASSLVGTASSYEQYF
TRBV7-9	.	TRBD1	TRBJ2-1	TGTGCCAGCAGCTCCAGGGGGAGCTCCTACAATGAGCAGTTCTTC	CASSSRGSSYNEQFF
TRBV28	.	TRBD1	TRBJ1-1	TGTGCCAGCACACGACAGGGATGGAGGGGATTGGGGACTGAAGCTTTCTTT	CASTRQGWRGLGTEAFF
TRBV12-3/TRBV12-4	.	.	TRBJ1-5	TGTGCCAGCAGTTTCGGCTTTCAGCCCCAGCATTTT	CASSFGFQPQHF
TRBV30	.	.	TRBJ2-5	TGTGCCTGGAGTACCCCTTATGGGGTGGGAGAGACCCAGTACTTC	CAWSTPYGVGETQYF
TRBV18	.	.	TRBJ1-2	TGTGCCAGCTCACCACGTCAGGATAGCGGCTATGGCTACACCTTC	CASSPRQDSGYGYTF
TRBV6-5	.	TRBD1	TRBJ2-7	TGTGCCAGCAGCCTACAGGGGGCGGGGGAGCAGTACTTC	CASSLQGAGEQYF
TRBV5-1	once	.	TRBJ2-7	TGCGCCAGCAGCTGGAGCGAACCATCCTACGAGCAGTACTTC	CASSWSEPSYEQYF
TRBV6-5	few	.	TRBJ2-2	TGTGCCAGCCGGGGTTCCGGGGAGCTGTTTTTT	CASRGSGELFF
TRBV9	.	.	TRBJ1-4	TGTGCCAGCAGCGTAGAGGGCATACCTAATGAAAAACTGTTTTTT	CASSVEGIPNEKLFF
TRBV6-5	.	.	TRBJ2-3	TGTGCCAGCGCGGGGAGTACAGATACGCAGTATTTT	CASAGSTDTQYF
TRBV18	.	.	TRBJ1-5	TGTGCCAGCTCGTCTACAGATTCGGGGCAGCCCCAGCATTTT	CASSSTDSGQPQHF
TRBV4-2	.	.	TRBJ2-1	TGTGCCAGCAGCCAAGATCCCAGGAATCTCTACAATGAGCAGTTCTTC	CASSQDPRNLYNEQFF
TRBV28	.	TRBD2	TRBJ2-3	TGTGCCAGCGCAATACTAGCGGGGGGGGATACGCAGTATTTT	CASAILAGGDTQYF
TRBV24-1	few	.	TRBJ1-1	TGTGCCACCAGTGACCCGGGACAGAACACTGAAGCTTTCTTT	CATSDPGQNTEAFF
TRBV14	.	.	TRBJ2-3	TGTGCCAGCAGCCATTCGGTTTACACAGATACGCAGTATTTT	CASSHSVYTDTQYF
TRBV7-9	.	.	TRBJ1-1	TGTGCCAGCAGCTTAGACGGGACCCGAAACACTGAAGCTTTCTTT	CASSLDGTRNTEAFF
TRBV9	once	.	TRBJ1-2	TGTGCCAGCAGCGTAGCATCGCAGAACTATGGCTACACCTTC	CASSVASQNYGYTF
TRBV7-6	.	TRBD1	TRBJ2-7	TGTGCCAGCAGCCGAACAGGGGGCCTTAGCTCCTACGAGCAGTACTTC	CASSRTGGLSSYEQYF
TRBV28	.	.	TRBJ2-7	TGTGCCAGCAGTCCATCCCCCGCTACAAGATACGAGCAGTACTTC	CASSPSPATRYEQYF
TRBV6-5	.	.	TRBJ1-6	TGTGCCACCCAGAGACAGGCCTATAATTCACCCCTCCACTTT	CATQRQAYNSPLHF
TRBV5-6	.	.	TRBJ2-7	TGTGCCAGCAGCTTGAGCCTCTACGAGCAGTACTTC	CASSLSLYEQYF
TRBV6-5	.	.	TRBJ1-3	TGTGCCAGCAGATCGTTCCAGGGCGTAAACACCATATATTTT	CASRSFQGVNTIYF
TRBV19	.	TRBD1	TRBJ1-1	TGTGCCAGTAGTATAGGACAGGGGGTTGGCGCTGAAGCTTTCTTT	CASSIGQGVGAEAFF
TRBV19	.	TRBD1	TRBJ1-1	TGTGCCAGTAGTTCCACTGGACAGGGGGCGGTCACTGAAGCTTTCTTT	CASSSTGQGAVTEAFF
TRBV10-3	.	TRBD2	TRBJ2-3	TGTGCCATCAGTGAGCGAAATAGCGGGGTAGATACGCAGTATTTT	CAISERNSGVDTQYF
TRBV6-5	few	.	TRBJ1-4	TGTGCCAGCAGTTACCATGCCGCCGAGGGGAAACTGTTTTTT	CASSYHAAEGKLFF
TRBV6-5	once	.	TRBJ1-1	TGTGCCAGCACCTTAACCCCGGGGGGGGGAACTGAAGCTTTCTTT	CASTLTPGGGTEAFF
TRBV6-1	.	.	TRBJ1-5	TGTGCCAGCAGTGCCCTTGGGCGACCCTATAGCAATCAGCCCCAGCATTTT	CASSALGRPYSNQPQHF
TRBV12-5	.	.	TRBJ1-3	TGTGCTAGTGGTTTGGGGGGGGGTGTAGACACCATATATTTT	CASGLGGGVDTIYF
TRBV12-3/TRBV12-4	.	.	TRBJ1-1	TGTGCCAGCAGGCGGACAGCGGGCGAAGCTTTCTTT	CASRRTAGEAFF